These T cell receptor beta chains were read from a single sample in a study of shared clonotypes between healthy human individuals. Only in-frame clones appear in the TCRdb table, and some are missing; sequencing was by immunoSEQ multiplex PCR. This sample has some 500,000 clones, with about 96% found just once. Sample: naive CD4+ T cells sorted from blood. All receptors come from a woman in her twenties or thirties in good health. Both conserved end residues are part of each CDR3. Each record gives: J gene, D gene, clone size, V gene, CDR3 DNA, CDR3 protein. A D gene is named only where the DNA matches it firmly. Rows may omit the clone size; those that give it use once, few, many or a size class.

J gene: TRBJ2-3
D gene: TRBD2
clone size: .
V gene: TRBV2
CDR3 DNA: TGTGCCACAACCGGTATAGCGGGTCGAACAGATACGCAGTATTTT
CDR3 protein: CATTGIAGRTDTQYF

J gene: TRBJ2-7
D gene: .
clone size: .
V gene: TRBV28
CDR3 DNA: TGTGCCAGCAGTTTCCCCGTATGGGGGCCAAATCCCTACGAGCAGTACTTC
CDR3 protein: CASSFPVWGPNPYEQYF

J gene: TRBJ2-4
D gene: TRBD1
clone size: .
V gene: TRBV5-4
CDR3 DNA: TGTGCCAGCAGCTTGTCGAGACAGGGGGCGCTGGCCAAGAACATTCAGTACTTC
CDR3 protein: CASSLSRQGALAKNIQYF

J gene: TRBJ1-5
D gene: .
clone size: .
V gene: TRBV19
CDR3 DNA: TGTGCCAGTACCCGACAGGCGGGCGAGCCCCAGCATTTT
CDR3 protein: CASTRQAGEPQHF

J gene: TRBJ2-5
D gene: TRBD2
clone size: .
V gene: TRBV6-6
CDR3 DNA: TGTGCCAGCAAGGGGGCTAGCGGGAGGTATGAGACCCAGTACTTC
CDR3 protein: CASKGASGRYETQYF

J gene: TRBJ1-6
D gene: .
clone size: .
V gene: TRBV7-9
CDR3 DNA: TGTGCCAGCAGCTTAGACGGCGGACCCCATTCACCCCTCCACTTT
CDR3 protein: CASSLDGGPHSPLHF

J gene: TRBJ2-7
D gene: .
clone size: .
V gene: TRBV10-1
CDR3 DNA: TGCGCCAGCAGCCCCGGGAGATCCTACGAGCAGTACTTC
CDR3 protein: CASSPGRSYEQYF

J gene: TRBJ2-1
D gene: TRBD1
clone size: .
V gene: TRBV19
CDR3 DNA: TGTGCCAGTAGGACGAACCGGGACAGGTACAATGAGCAGTTCTTC
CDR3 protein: CASRTNRDRYNEQFF

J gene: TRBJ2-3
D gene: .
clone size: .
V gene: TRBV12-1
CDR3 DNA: TGTGCCAGCAGCCCCCGCCGGCGGGAGGGCCTTCATACGCAGTATTTT
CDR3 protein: CASSPRRREGLHTQYF

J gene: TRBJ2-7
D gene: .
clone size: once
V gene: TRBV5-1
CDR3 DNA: TGCGCCAGCCAATACCGCGGGGTCGGCGAGCAGTACTTC
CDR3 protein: CASQYRGVGEQYF

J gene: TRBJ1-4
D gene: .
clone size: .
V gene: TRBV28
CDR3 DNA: TGTGCCAGCAGACGGTCCGTCGCGGGAAGTCCTAATGAAAAACTGTTTTTT
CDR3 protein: CASRRSVAGSPNEKLFF

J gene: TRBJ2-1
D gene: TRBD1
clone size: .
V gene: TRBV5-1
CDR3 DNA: TGCGCCAGCAGCAGGACAGGGGGCGCCGACAATGAGCAGTTCTTC
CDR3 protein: CASSRTGGADNEQFF

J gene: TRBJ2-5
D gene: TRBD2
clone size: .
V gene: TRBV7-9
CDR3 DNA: TGTTCTAGCGGGAGCCGTAACCAAGAGACCCAGTACTTC
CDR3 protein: CSSGSRNQETQYF

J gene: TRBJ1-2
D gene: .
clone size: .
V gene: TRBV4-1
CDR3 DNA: TGCGCCAGCAGCCAAGTATGGAGGGCTTCTAACTATGGCTACACCTTC
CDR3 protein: CASSQVWRASNYGYTF

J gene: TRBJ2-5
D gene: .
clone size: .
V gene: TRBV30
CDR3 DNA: TGTGCCTGGAGTGTTGGGGAGACCCAGTACTTC
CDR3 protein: CAWSVGETQYF

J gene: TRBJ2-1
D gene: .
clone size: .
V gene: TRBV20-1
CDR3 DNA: TGCAGTGCTTCACTAGGCGGTGAGCAGTTCTTC
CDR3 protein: CSASLGGEQFF

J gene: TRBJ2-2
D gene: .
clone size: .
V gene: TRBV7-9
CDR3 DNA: TGTGCCAGCAGCTTCTCTTATGACAGGACGGCCGGGGAGCTGTTTTTT
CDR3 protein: CASSFSYDRTAGELFF

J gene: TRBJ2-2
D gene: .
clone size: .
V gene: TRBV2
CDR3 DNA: TGTGCCAGCAGCGCACCTGTCGGGGGCCCCGGGGAGCTGTTTTTT
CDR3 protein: CASSAPVGGPGELFF